These 22 T cell receptor beta chains came from one sample sequenced in a study of cytomegalovirus exposure and HLA in healthy donors. 60 Vbeta and 13 Jbeta primers were used in PCR. Clones were read by immunoSEQ multiplex PCR, and TCRdb kept only the in-frame ones, dropping some. The repertoire includes roughly 180,000 clones, about three quarters of them detected once, and about 2.3% sits in the top ten. Sequenced: PBMCs. The receptor source for this set is a female donor in good health and CMV-seronegative.

This clone was counted only a few times. The chain carries TRBV19 and TRBJ2-1; TRBD1 matches at 10 bases. V trimming: 6 bases; J trimming: 8 bases; junction bases outside the gene matches: 13. The CDR3 loop spans 16 amino acids. The germline gives CDR1 LNHDA, CDR2 SQIVND (reference sequence). CDR3 region: CASSLRDRGPGYEQFF. The CDR3 region has the DNA TGTGCCAGTAGCCTTAGAGACAGGGGGCCGGGCTATGAGCAGTTCTTC.

The chain carries TRBV5-1 and TRBJ2-3, with 9 bases lining up with TRBD2. After removal of 4 bases from V and 5 bases from J, the junction contained 11 bases not matched to a gene. The CDR3 has 16 amino acids. CDR1 SGHRS and CDR2 YFSETQ come from the germline V gene. CDR3: CASSRGGGAEGDTQYF. The CDR3, as DNA: TGCGCCAGCAGCAGAGGCGGGGGGGCCGAAGGAGATACGCAGTATTTT.

The rearrangement uses TRBV7-9 and TRBJ2-1; TRBD2 matches 13 bases. J was trimmed by 7 bases and V by 4 bases; bases with no gene match: 7. The CDR3 spans 16 residues. CDR1 is SEHNR and CDR2 is FQNEAQ in the germline V gene (reference sequence). The CDR3 DNA reads as TGTGCCAGCAGCTCCCCACTAGCGGGGGGGCCTAATGAGCAGTTCTTC. Protein product: CASSSPLAGGPNEQFF.

The chain carries TRBV7-2 and TRBJ2-1; a possible D gene is TRBD1 (5 bases). CDR3 length: 14 amino acids. CDR1 and CDR2 from the germline V gene are SGHTA and FQGNSA. V lost 11 bases, J lost 7 bases, and 21 bases lay in between. DNA of the CDR3: TGTGCCTCGAGTGGGGCAGGGAATAGGAATGAGCAGTTCTTC. Its translation is CASSGAGNRNEQFF.

In its sample, this clone was seen a few times. V usage is TRBV7-8 and J usage is TRBJ1-5; no firm D call. Germline values: CDR1 SGHVS, CDR2 FQNEAQ. V gave up 2 bases and J gave up 7 bases, with 12 bases separating them. CDR3 length: 14 amino acids. The CDR3 here is CASSLIDGIQPQHF. In DNA form, the CDR3 reads TGTGCCAGCAGCTTAATCGACGGGATCCAGCCCCAGCATTTT.

This clone has a single count. This chain connects TRBV6-5 to TRBJ2-1; 9 positions match TRBD1. V was pared by 5 bases and J by 6 bases, with 8 bases of the junction left unmatched. This CDR3 comprises 15 residues. In germline, CDR1 is MNHEY, CDR2 SVGAGI. In DNA, the CDR3 is TGTGCCAGCAGTCCGGGACAGGGAGTTCGCAATGAGCAGTTCTTC. This codes for CASSPGQGVRNEQFF.

This clone has a handful of counts. This chain joins TRBV7-9 and TRBJ2-1; 14 bases align to TRBD2. The CDR3 sequence is 17 residues long. Germline CDR1 is SEHNR and CDR2 is FQNEAQ (reference sequence). V was pared by 1 base and J by 10 bases, with 9 bases of the junction left unmatched. CDR3 nucleotides: TGTGCCAGCAGCTTAGTTCCGACTAGCGGGAGGGCCGAGGAGCAGTTCTTC. Amino acids: CASSLVPTSGRAEEQFF.

This clone was recorded a few times. This rearrangement joins TRBV28 to TRBJ2-7, with 9 bases matching TRBD1. Germline CDR1 MDHEN, CDR2 SYDVKM. This CDR3 comprises 15 residues. The V gene end was trimmed by 7 bases and the J gene end by 6 bases; junction bases not matched to a gene: 13. This CDR3 is CASNPGGTGFREQYF. Here the CDR3 DNA reads TGTGCCAGCAACCCCGGAGGGACAGGGTTCCGCGAGCAGTACTTC.

The J gene is TRBJ1-5, the V gene TRBV19; D not resolved. The germline CDR1 and CDR2 sequences are LNHDA and SQIVND (reference sequence). CDR3 length equals 12 residues. With 5 bases removed from V and 0 bases from J, the gap between germline ends came to 2 bases. CDR3 bases: TGTGCCAGTAGTTATAGCAATCAGCCCCAGCATTTT. Its protein product is CASSYSNQPQHF.

The CDR3 sequence: CASSPPGQSNTEAFF. The CDR3 DNA reads as TGTGCCAGCAGCCCACCGGGACAGTCGAACACTGAAGCTTTCTTT. The chain links TRBV6-5 to TRBJ1-1; TRBD1 matches 7 bases. The CDR3 has 15 amino acids. The junction had 8 bases not matched to a gene; V was cut back by 6 bases and J by 1 base. The V gene's germline CDR1 is MNHEY and CDR2 SVGAGI.

CDR3 protein: CASSLSGAEETQYF. The CDR3 DNA reads as TGTGCCAGCAGCTTATCAGGGGCGGAAGAGACCCAGTACTTC. The chain employs TRBV7-3 and TRBJ2-5, with TRBD1 as a possible D gene (6 bases). V lost 2 bases to trimming and J lost 3 bases, with 10 bases between them. CDR1 is SGHTA and CDR2 is FQGTGA in the germline V gene. The CDR3 is 14 residues long.

This clone was counted only a few times. The chain carries TRBV4-1 and TRBJ2-1, with TRBD2 identical over 11 bases. V lost 0 bases to trimming and J lost 9 bases; unmatched junction nucleotides: 7. Germline assignment: CDR1 MGHRA and CDR2 YSYEKL. The CDR3 totals 16 residues. The CDR3 sequence: CASSQDRLAGGLEQFF. The CDR3 region has the DNA TGCGCCAGCAGCCAAGATCGGCTAGCGGGAGGTCTTGAGCAGTTCTTC.

The rearrangement joins TRBV11-2 to TRBJ1-5, with a weak D call TRBD1 (5 bases). The CDR3 has 15 residues. V was trimmed by 0 bases and J by 4 bases, leaving 10 bases between them. The germline gives CDR1 SGHAT, CDR2 FQNNGV. The CDR3 bases are TGTGCCAGCAGCTTAGACAGGACACAGAATCAGCCCCAGCATTTT. Translating gives CASSLDRTQNQPQHF.

V is TRBV6-5 and J is TRBJ1-5; 9 nucleotides match TRBD1. CDR3 length: 14 residues. CDR1 MNHEY and CDR2 SVGAGI come from the germline V gene. Trimming removed 5 bases from V and 4 bases from J; junction bases left unmatched: 3. CDR3 coding DNA: TGTGCCAGCAGTGCCGACAGGGGGAATCAGCCCCAGCATTTT. Protein: CASSADRGNQPQHF.

This chain joins TRBV27 and TRBJ2-1, with 10 bases lining up with TRBD1. Trimming cost V 4 bases and J 5 bases; bases outside gene matches: 2. CDR1 is MNHEY and CDR2 is SMNVEV in the germline V gene (reference sequence). This CDR3 contains 14 residues. This CDR3 reads CASSWDRGNNEQFF. As DNA, the CDR3 is TGTGCCAGCAGTTGGGACAGGGGCAACAATGAGCAGTTCTTC.

This chain joins TRBV2 and TRBJ1-3; a weak D match, TRBD1 (5 bases). Per the germline V gene, CDR1 is SNHLY and CDR2 is FYNNEI. The CDR3 extends over 14 amino acids. V was trimmed by 3 bases and J by 3 bases, leaving 9 bases between them. DNA for the CDR3: TGTGCCAGCAGTGATGGGGCGCGTGGAAACACCATATATTTT. Its protein is CASSDGARGNTIYF. Filled out from reference TRBV2 and TRBJ1-3, the complete variable domain reads EPEVTQTPSHQVTQMGQEVILRCVPISNHLYFYWYRQILGQKVEFLVSFYNNEISEKSEIFDDQFSVERPDGSNFTLKIRSTKLEDSAMYFCASSDGARGNTIYFGEGSWLTVV.

This sequence joins TRBV12-5 and TRBJ2-3, with D perhaps TRBD1 (7 bases). V lost 0 bases and J lost 7, with 20 bases in between. Germline V lookup: CDR1 LGHNT, CDR2 FRNRAP. There are 17 residues in the CDR3. CDR3 loop: CASGLVQGAGGRNTQYF. The CDR3 bases are TGTGCTAGTGGTTTGGTACAAGGGGCAGGGGGGCGAAATACGCAGTATTTT.

The rearrangement joins TRBV5-5 to TRBJ2-4, with D perhaps TRBD1 (6 bases). The V end was cut by 4 bases, the J end by 0 bases, with 17 bases between. The length of the CDR3 is 17 residues. In germline, CDR1 is SGHKS, CDR2 YYEKEE (reference sequence). CDR3 nucleotides: TGTGCCAGCAGCCGTGAGGACAGCTTTTCAGCCAAAAACATTCAGTACTTC. Amino acid sequence: CASSREDSFSAKNIQYF.

The chain joins TRBV11-2 to TRBJ2-7; D may be TRBD1 (5 bases). V dropped 5 bases and J dropped 5 bases, with 13 bases sitting between them. The CDR3 contains 13 residues. Germline loops: CDR1 SGHAT, CDR2 FQNNGV. The CDR3 reads CASSRDQGNEQYF. The CDR3 DNA reads as TGTGCCAGCAGCCGAGACCAGGGTAACGAGCAGTACTTC.

The genes are TRBV7-9 and TRBJ1-1; 8 nucleotides agree with TRBD1. V was pared by 2 bases and J by 4 bases, with 3 bases of the junction left unmatched. The germline V gene has CDR1 SEHNR and CDR2 FQNEAQ (reference sequence). The CDR3 has 14 residues. Written as DNA, the CDR3 is TGTGCCAGCAGCTTACAGGGGGCCAGCACTGAAGCTTTCTTT. Its protein is CASSLQGASTEAFF.

The CDR3 loop is CASSQGTSGRNEQYF. CDR3 nucleotide sequence: TGCGCCAGCAGCCAGGGGACTAGCGGAAGGAACGAGCAGTACTTC. The chain links TRBV4-3 to TRBJ2-7, with 11 bases that match TRBD2. The CDR3 spans 15 residues. In germline, CDR1 is LGHNA, CDR2 YSLEER. With 3 bases clipped from V and 5 bases from J, the junction kept 6 bases outside the gene matches.

This chain joins TRBV9 and TRBJ1-6; D unresolved. Trimming took off 0 bases at V and 5 bases at J, with 6 bases between the two ends. Germline assignment: CDR1 SGDLS and CDR2 YYNGEE. This CDR3 spans 14 amino acids. In nucleotides, the CDR3 is TGTGCCAGCAGCGTAGGGCAAAATAATTCACCCCTCCACTTT. Translated: CASSVGQNNSPLHF.